The 25 T cell receptor beta chains below were found in one sample sequenced in a study of shared clonotypes between healthy human individuals. Some clones are missing from TCRdb's copy, which holds only in-frame ones; the method was immunoSEQ multiplex PCR. The data hold 2 million to 3 million clones, with roughly 93% observed a single time. Source material: naive CD4+ T cells from PBMCs. Stated subset: CD45RA+ positively selected. The origin of the receptors is a man between 18 and 35 years old in good health. Some clones in this sample may be carry-over from other donors' samples.

This chain joins TRBV4-2 and TRBJ2-7, with 7 bases that match TRBD2. CDR1 is LGHNA, CDR2 YNFKEQ, per germline. Trimming cost V 2 bases and J 7 bases; bases outside gene matches: 5. This CDR3 is 13 amino acids long. In nucleotides, the CDR3 is TGTGCCAGCAGCCAACCTCCAGCGGGGGAGCAGTACTTC. It yields the protein CASSQPPAGEQYF.

V and J are TRBV20-1 and TRBJ2-7; 7 bases line up with TRBD1. The CDR3 extends over 11 amino acids. The V and J ends lost 6 bases and 6 bases, in that order; junction bases with no gene match: 5. The germline V gene encodes CDR1 DFQATT and CDR2 SNEGSKA (reference sequence). The DNA for the CDR3 is TGCAGTGCCCGACAGGGTCTCGAGCAGTACTTC. It is translated as CSARQGLEQYF.

The chain joins TRBV6-6 to TRBJ1-1, with unresolved D. CDR3 length equals 15 residues. The germline V and J ends were trimmed by 2 bases and 6 bases, with 16 bases remaining between them. The germline CDR1 and CDR2 sequences are MNHNY and SVGAGI (reference sequence). The CDR3 DNA reads as TGTGCCAGCAGTTACCTCAGCCAAGTACGGCCTGAAGCTTTCTTT. As protein: CASSYLSQVRPEAFF.

The chain has TRBV10-3 and TRBJ1-2; D might be TRBD1 (6 bases). Germline lookup yields CDR1 ENHRY and CDR2 SYGVKD. The CDR3 sequence is 14 residues long. V was cut by 3 bases and J by 5 bases, with 13 bases left in between. The CDR3 loop reads CAISDQAGVYGYTF. The CDR3 bases are TGTGCCATCAGTGATCAAGCAGGGGTTTATGGCTACACCTTC.

The CDR3 nucleotides are TGCAGCGTTGGAGGGTATGAGCAGTTCTTC. Translation gives CSVGGYEQFF. This sequence joins TRBV29-1 and TRBJ2-1; tentatively, D is TRBD2 (5 bases). The CDR3 extends over 10 amino acids. V was pared by 4 bases and J by 8 bases, with 6 bases between. From germline, CDR1 is SQVTM and CDR2 ANQGSEA.

V and J are TRBV7-6 and TRBJ2-5; 8 bases match TRBD1. CDR3 length: 15 residues. Germline loops: CDR1 SGHVS, CDR2 FNYEAQ. V lost 5 bases to trimming and J lost 4 bases; unmatched junction nucleotides: 9. The CDR3 region is CASSITGGFRETQYF. CDR3 nucleotide sequence: TGTGCCAGCAGCATAACAGGGGGTTTTCGAGAGACCCAGTACTTC.

The V and J genes are TRBV15 and TRBJ1-5; unclear D gene. Deletions cut 0 bases from V and 3 bases from J, with 12 bases between. CDR1 and CDR2 from the germline V gene are LNHNV and YYDKDF (reference sequence). This CDR3 spans 16 amino acids. CDR3 loop: CATSREAADVNQPQHF. Here the CDR3 DNA reads TGTGCCACCAGCAGAGAGGCGGCCGATGTCAATCAGCCCCAGCATTTT. Supplemented by reference TRBV15 and TRBJ1-5, the full variable domain reads DAMVIQNPRYQVTQFGKPVTLSCSQTLNHNVMYWYQQKSSQAPKLLFHYYDKDFNNEADTPDNFQSRRPNTSFCFLDIRSPGLGDTAMYLCATSREAADVNQPQHFGDGTRLSIL.

Points on this clone: One end of the junction fails to match germline, which may point to a read error. J is TRBJ2-5 and V is TRBV28, with D possibly being TRBD2 (5 bases). The CDR3 runs to 12 residues. The germline V gene has CDR1 MDHEN and CDR2 SYDVKM. The CDR3 protein is CASSRGQATQYF. DNA of the CDR3: TGTGCCAGCAGTCGCGGGCAAGCGACCCAGTACTTC.

The V and J genes are TRBV6-5 and TRBJ1-4; D is perhaps TRBD1 (6 bases). This CDR3 comprises 15 residues. The germline CDR1 and CDR2 sequences are MNHEY and SVGAGI. Trimming cost V 4 bases and J 7 bases, with 16 bases left between them. DNA for the CDR3: TGTGCCAGCAGTTCCGCAGGGGTTTCTGGTGAAAAACTGTTTTTT. Translated, it gives CASSSAGVSGEKLFF.

The chain links TRBV21-1 to TRBJ2-7. TRBV21-1 is a documented pseudogene. This CDR3 has 18 amino acids. Here the CDR3 reads CASSKLPPVKSLVYEQYF. The CDR3 coding sequence is TGTGCCAGCAGCAAACTTCCGCCTGTCAAATCTCTGGTCTACGAGCAGTACTTC.

The CDR3 nucleotides are TGTGCCAGCAGGACAACGGGACTAGCGGGAGCTGAGCAGTTCTTC. Translation: CASRTTGLAGAEQFF. The chain has TRBV6-5 and TRBJ2-1; 14 nucleotides agree with TRBD2. The CDR3 length is 15 residues. V shed 6 bases, J shed 9 bases, and the junction held 7 bases outside the gene matches. CDR1 and CDR2 from the germline V gene are MNHEY and SVGAGI.

The rearrangement links TRBV7-3 to TRBJ1-1, with D unresolved. The CDR3 contains 14 residues. With 1 base removed from V and 6 bases from J, the gap between germline ends came to 12 bases. The germline CDR1 and CDR2 sequences are SGHTA and FQGTGA. The CDR3 DNA reads TGTGCCAGCAGCTTAATGGGCAGGACCTCTGAAGCTTTCTTT. Amino acid sequence: CASSLMGRTSEAFF.

The chain uses TRBV6-5 and TRBJ2-1; TRBD2 matches 10 bases. In germline, CDR1 is MNHEY, CDR2 SVGAGI. Trimming removed 8 bases from V and 0 bases from J; junction bases left unmatched: 4. CDR3 length: 15 residues. As DNA, the CDR3 is TGTGCCAGCGCCTTAGCGGGAGGCTCCTACAATGAGCAGTTCTTC. Protein: CASALAGGSYNEQFF.

The CDR3 sequence is CSVGWGQETQYF. CDR3 nucleotides: TGCAGCGTTGGATGGGGGCAAGAGACCCAGTACTTC. The J gene is TRBJ2-5, the V gene TRBV29-1, with D possibly being TRBD1 or TRBD2 (5 bases each). CDR1 is SQVTM and CDR2 is ANQGSEA in the germline V gene. V was pared by 4 bases and J by 2 bases, with 8 bases between. The CDR3 loop spans 12 amino acids.

V is TRBV7-6 and J is TRBJ2-5; TRBD2 aligns across 16 bases. The germline V gene has CDR1 SGHVS and CDR2 FNYEAQ. After removal of 4 bases from V and 0 bases from J, the junction contained 2 bases not matched to a gene. This CDR3 is 17 amino acids long. The chain's CDR3 is CASSSGLAGGYQETQYF. The CDR3 DNA follows: TGTGCCAGCAGCTCGGGACTAGCGGGAGGGTACCAAGAGACCCAGTACTTC.

This chain links TRBV10-3 with TRBJ2-3; the D gene could be TRBD1 or TRBD2 (6 bases each). CDR3 length equals 15 residues. From germline, CDR1 is ENHRY and CDR2 SYGVKD. V shed 5 bases and J shed 2 bases, with 14 bases lying between them. This CDR3 is CAISRGDRATDTQYF. The CDR3 DNA is TGTGCCATCAGTAGGGGGGACCGGGCCACAGATACGCAGTATTTT.

The V and J genes are TRBV7-2 and TRBJ1-4; 7 nucleotides align to TRBD1. CDR1 and CDR2 from the germline V gene are SGHTA and FQGNSA. Germline trimming cut 1 base from V and 12 bases from J; bases unmatched to any gene: 5. CDR3 size: 13 residues. This chain's CDR3 is CASSLDRGFELFF. The CDR3 DNA sequence: TGTGCCAGCAGCTTAGACAGGGGATTTGAACTGTTTTTT.

The chain couples TRBV25-1 to TRBJ1-2, with TRBD1 as a possible D gene (5 bases). Per germline, CDR1 MGHDK and CDR2 SYGVNS. There are 15 residues in the CDR3. Trimming shortened V by 5 bases and J by 7 bases, and 20 bases separated the two germline ends. Here the CDR3 reads CASSNPGLVLVGYTF. The DNA of the CDR3 is TGTGCCAGCAGTAACCCGGGACTGGTGCTCGTTGGCTACACCTTC.

The chain has TRBV9 and TRBJ2-6; TRBD1 matches 10 bases. Germline V gene data show CDR1 as SGDLS and CDR2 as YYNGEE. This CDR3 comprises 18 residues. V gave up 0 bases and J gave up 3 bases; unmatched junction bases: 6. CDR3 loop: CASSVVGTGVLGANVLTF. The CDR3 DNA reads TGTGCCAGCAGCGTAGTTGGGACAGGGGTTCTTGGGGCCAACGTCCTGACTTTC.

The rearrangement uses TRBV19 and TRBJ2-7, with D perhaps matching TRBD1 (6 bases). Germline values: CDR1 LNHDA, CDR2 SQIVND (reference sequence). The CDR3 runs to 15 residues. Trimming took 1 base from V and 2 from J, leaving 12 bases between them. The CDR3 DNA sequence: TGTGCCAGTAGTATAGCGGACAGATCACCCTACGAGCAGTACTTC. This codes for CASSIADRSPYEQYF.

The chain combines TRBV5-1 with TRBJ1-4; no clear D. The CDR3 covers 14 residues. Between the trimmed V and J ends, which lost 2 bases and 8 bases, there was a span of 13 bases. In germline, CDR1 is SGHRS, CDR2 YFSETQ. The CDR3 region is CASSFPGPGEKLFF. The CDR3 DNA follows: TGCGCCAGCAGCTTTCCCGGGCCGGGAGAAAAACTGTTTTTT. The variable domain in full, completed from reference TRBV5-1 and TRBJ1-4, reads KAGVTQTPRYLIKTRGQQVTLSCSPISGHRSVSWYQQTPGQGLQFLFEYFSETQRNKGNFPGRFSGRQFSNSRSEMNVSTLELGDSALYLCASSFPGPGEKLFFGSGTQLSVL.

V is TRBV11-2 and J is TRBJ2-1; 14 bases are a match to TRBD2. The CDR3 has 15 amino acids. The junction had 8 bases not matched to a gene; V was cut back by 8 bases and J by 8 bases. Germline V lookup: CDR1 SGHAT, CDR2 FQNNGV. In nucleotides, the CDR3 is TGTGCCAGCCGGGGACTAGCGGGAGTGTCAGATGAGCAGTTCTTC. Translating gives CASRGLAGVSDEQFF.

The rearrangement uses TRBV2 and TRBJ2-7, with 7 bases that match TRBD2. The CDR3 sequence is 14 residues long. J gave up 3 bases and V 4 bases, and 6 bases lay outside the gene matches. Germline V gene sequence: CDR1 SNHLY, CDR2 FYNNEI. The CDR3 is CASSGLGGFYEQYF. CDR3 nucleotides: TGTGCCAGCAGTGGTCTGGGGGGGTTCTACGAGCAGTACTTC.

This chain uses TRBV5-5 with TRBJ1-1, with D uncertain. Trimming removed 0 bases from V and 0 bases from J, with 6 bases in between. The CDR3 extends over 14 amino acids. Per germline, CDR1 SGHKS and CDR2 YYEKEE (reference sequence). The CDR3 sequence is CASSLDSMNTEAFF. Written as DNA, the CDR3 is TGTGCCAGCAGCTTGGACAGCATGAACACTGAAGCTTTCTTT.

About this clone itself: Other nucleotide sequences from this sample produce the same CDR3. The V call is TRBV5-1, the J call TRBJ2-1; 7 bases match TRBD2. J gave up 3 bases and V 0 bases, and 3 bases lay outside the gene matches. The CDR3 has 15 amino acids. The germline V gene has CDR1 SGHRS and CDR2 YFSETQ. The CDR3 bases are TGCGCCAGCAGCTTGGGCGGGAGTGGCTACAATGAGCAGTTCTTC. Translation gives CASSLGGSGYNEQFF.